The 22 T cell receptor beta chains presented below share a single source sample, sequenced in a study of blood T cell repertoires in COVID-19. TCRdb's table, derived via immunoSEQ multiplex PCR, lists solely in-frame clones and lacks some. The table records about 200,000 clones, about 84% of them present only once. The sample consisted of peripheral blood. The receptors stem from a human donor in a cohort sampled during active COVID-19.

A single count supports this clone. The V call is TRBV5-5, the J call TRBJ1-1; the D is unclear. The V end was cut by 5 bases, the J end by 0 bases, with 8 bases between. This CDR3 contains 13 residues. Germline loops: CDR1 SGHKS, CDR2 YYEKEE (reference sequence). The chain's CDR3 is CASSSDLNTEAFF. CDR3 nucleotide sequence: TGTGCCAGCAGTTCCGACTTGAACACTGAAGCTTTCTTT.

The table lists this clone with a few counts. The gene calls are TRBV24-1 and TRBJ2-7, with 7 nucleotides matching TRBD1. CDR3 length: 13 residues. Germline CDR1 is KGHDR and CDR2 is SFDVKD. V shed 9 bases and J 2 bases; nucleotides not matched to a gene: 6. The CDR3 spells CATEGDSPYEQYF. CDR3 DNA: TGTGCCACCGAGGGGGACAGTCCCTACGAGCAGTACTTC.

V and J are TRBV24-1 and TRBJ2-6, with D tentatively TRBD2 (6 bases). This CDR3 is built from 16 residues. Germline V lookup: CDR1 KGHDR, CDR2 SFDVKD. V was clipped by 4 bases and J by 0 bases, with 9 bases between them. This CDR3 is CATSEGGLSGANVLTF. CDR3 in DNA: TGTGCCACCAGTGAGGGAGGACTCTCTGGGGCCAACGTCCTGACTTTC.

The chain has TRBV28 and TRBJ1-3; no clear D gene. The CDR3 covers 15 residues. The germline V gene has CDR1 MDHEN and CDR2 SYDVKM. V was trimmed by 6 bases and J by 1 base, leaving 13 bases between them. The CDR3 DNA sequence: TGTGCCAGCAGCCCTTGGAGGACTTCTGGAAACACCATATATTTT. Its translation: CASSPWRTSGNTIYF.

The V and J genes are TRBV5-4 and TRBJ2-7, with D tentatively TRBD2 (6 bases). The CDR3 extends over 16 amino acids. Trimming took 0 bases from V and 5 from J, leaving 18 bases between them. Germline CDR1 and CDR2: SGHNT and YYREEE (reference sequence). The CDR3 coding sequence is TGTGCCAGCAGCTTGGGGTTTGGAGGGACCAGGGACGAGCAGTACTTC. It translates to CASSLGFGGTRDEQYF.

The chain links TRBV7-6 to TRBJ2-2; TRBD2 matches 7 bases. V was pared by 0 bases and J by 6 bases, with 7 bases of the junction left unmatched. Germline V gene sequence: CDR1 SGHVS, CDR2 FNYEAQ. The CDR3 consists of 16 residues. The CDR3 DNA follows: TGTGCCAGCAGCTTAGCCAGCGGGAATAGCCCCGGGGAGCTGTTTTTT. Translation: CASSLASGNSPGELFF.

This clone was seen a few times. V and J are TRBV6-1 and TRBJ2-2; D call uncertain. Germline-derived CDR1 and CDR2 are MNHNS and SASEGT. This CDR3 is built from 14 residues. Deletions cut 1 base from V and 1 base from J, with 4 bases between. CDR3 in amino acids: CASSEGQNTGELFF. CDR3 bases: TGTGCCAGCAGTGAAGGACAGAACACCGGGGAGCTGTTTTTT.

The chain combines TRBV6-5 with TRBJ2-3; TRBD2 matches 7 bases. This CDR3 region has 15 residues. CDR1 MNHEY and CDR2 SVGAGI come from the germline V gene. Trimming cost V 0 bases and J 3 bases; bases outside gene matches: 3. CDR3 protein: CASSYSPSGTDTQYF. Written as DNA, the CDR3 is TGTGCCAGCAGTTACTCCCCTAGCGGTACAGATACGCAGTATTTT.

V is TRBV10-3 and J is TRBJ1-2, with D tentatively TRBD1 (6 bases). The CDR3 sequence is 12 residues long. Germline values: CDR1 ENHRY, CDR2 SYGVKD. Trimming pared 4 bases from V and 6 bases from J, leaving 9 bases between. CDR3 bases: TGTGCCATCAGTGCGGGGGGCGATGGCTACACCTTC. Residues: CAISAGGDGYTF.

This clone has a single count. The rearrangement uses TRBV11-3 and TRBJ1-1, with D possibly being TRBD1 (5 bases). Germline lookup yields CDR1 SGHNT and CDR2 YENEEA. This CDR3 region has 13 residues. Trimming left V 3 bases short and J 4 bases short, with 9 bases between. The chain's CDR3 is CASSFGGGTEAFF. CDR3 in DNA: TGTGCCAGCAGCTTCGGGGGGGGCACTGAAGCTTTCTTT.

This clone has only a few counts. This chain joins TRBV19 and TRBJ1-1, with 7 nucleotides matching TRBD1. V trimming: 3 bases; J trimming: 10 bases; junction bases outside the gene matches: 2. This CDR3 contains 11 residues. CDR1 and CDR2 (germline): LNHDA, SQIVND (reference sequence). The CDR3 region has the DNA TGTGCCAGTAGTATGAGGACAGGAGCTTTCTTT. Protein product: CASSMRTGAFF.

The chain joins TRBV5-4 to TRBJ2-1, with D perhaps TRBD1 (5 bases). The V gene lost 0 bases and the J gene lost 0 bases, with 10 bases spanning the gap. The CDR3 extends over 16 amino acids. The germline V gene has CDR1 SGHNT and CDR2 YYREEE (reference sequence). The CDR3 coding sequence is TGTGCCAGCAGCTTGGGGGGCCAATTCTCCTACAATGAGCAGTTCTTC. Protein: CASSLGGQFSYNEQFF.

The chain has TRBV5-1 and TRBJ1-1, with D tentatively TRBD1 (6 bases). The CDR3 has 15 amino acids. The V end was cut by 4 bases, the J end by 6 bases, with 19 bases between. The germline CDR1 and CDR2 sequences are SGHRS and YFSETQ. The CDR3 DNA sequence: TGCGCCAGCAGCGTGAATCCAGGGGCGGAAGCTGAAGCTTTCTTT. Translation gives CASSVNPGAEAEAFF. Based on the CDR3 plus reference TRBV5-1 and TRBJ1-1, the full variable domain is KAGVTQTPRYLIKTRGQQVTLSCSPISGHRSVSWYQQTPGQGLQFLFEYFSETQRNKGNFPGRFSGRQFSNSRSEMNVSTLELGDSALYLCASSVNPGAEAEAFFGQGTRLTVV.

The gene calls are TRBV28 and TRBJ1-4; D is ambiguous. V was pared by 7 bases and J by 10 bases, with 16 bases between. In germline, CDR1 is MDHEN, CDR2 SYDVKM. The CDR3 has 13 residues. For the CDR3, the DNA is TGTGCCAGCACCCCTCTCCGGGTAGGAAAACTGTTTTTT. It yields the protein CASTPLRVGKLFF.

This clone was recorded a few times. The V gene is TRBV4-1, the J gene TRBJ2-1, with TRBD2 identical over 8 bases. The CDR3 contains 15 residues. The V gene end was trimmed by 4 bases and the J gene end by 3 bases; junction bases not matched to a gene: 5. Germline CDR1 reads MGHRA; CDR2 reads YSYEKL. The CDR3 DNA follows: TGCGCCAGCAGCCGAAGCGGGAGCGGCTACAATGAGCAGTTCTTC. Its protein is CASSRSGSGYNEQFF.

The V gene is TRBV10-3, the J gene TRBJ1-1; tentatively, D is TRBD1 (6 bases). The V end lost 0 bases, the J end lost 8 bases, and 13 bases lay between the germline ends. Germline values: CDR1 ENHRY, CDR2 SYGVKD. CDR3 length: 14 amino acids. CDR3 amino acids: CAISESAQGPEAFF. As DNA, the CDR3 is TGTGCCATCAGTGAGTCCGCCCAGGGGCCGGAAGCTTTCTTT.

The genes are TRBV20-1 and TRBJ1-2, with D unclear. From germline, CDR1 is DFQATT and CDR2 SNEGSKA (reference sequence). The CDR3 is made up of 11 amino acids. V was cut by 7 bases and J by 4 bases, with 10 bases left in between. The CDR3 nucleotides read TGCAGTGAAGAGAGCATCTATGGCTACACCTTC. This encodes CSEESIYGYTF.

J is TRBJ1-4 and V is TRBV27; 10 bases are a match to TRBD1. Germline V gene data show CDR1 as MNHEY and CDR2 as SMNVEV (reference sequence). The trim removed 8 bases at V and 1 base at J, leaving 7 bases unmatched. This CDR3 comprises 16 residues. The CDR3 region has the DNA TGTGCCAGCGGACAGGGGGGAGGGAGAACTAATGAAAAACTGTTTTTT. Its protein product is CASGQGGGRTNEKLFF.

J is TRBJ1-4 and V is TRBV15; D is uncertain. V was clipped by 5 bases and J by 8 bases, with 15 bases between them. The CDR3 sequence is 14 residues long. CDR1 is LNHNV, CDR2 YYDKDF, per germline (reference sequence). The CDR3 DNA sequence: TGTGCCACCAGCCCCCGAAGCGGTCAGGAAAAACTGTTTTTT. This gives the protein CATSPRSGQEKLFF.

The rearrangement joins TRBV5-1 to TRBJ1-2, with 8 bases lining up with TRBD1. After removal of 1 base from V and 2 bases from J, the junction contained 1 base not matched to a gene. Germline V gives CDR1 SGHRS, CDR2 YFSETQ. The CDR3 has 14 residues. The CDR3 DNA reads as TGCGCCAGCAGCTTGTCAGGGGGCAACTATGGCTACACCTTC. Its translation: CASSLSGGNYGYTF. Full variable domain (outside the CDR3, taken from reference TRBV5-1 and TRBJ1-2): KAGVTQTPRYLIKTRGQQVTLSCSPISGHRSVSWYQQTPGQGLQFLFEYFSETQRNKGNFPGRFSGRQFSNSRSEMNVSTLELGDSALYLCASSLSGGNYGYTFGSGTRLTVV.

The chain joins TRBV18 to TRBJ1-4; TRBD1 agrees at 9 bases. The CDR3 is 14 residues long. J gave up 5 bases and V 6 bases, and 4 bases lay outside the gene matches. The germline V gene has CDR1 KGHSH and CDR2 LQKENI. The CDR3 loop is CASSPGQGNEKLFF. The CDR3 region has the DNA TGTGCCAGCTCCCCGGGACAGGGAAATGAAAAACTGTTTTTT.

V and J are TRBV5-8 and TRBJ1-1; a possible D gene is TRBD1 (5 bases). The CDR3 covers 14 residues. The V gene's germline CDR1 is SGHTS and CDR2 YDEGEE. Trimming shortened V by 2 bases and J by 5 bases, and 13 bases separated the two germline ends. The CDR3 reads CASSFPGRTTEAFF. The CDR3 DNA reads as TGTGCCAGCAGCTTTCCAGGGCGGACGACTGAAGCTTTCTTT.